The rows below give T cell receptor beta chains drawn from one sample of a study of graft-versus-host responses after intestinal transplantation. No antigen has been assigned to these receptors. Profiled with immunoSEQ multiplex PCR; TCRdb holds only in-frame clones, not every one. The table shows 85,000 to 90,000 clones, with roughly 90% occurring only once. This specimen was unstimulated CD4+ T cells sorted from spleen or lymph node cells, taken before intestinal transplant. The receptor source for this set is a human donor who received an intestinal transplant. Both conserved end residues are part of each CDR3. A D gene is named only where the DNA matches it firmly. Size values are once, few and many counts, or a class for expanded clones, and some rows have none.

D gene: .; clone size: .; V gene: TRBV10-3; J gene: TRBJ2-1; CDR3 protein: CAISESGRSYGQFF; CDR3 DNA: TGTGCCATCAGTGAGTCGGGGAGGTCCTACGGGCAGTTCTTC
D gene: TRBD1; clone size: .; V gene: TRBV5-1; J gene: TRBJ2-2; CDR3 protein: CASSLGQGTGELFF; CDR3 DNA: TGCGCCAGCAGCTTGGGACAGGGCACCGGGGAGCTGTTTTTT
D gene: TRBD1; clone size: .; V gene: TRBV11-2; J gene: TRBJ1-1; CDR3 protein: CASSTQGGSTEAFF; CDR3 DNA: TGTGCCAGCAGCACACAGGGGGGTAGCACTGAAGCTTTCTTT
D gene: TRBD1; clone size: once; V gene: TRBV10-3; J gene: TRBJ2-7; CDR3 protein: CAISESETGGHEQYF; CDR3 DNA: TGTGCCATCAGTGAGTCTGAGACAGGGGGCCACGAGCAGTACTTC
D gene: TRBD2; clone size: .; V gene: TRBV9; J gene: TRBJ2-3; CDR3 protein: CASSIRGGPSTDTQYF; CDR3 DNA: TGTGCCAGCAGCATCCGCGGGGGGCCCTCCACAGATACGCAGTATTTT
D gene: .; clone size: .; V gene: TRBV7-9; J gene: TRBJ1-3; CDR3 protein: CASSLLPSGAVGNTIYF; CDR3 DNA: TGTGCCAGCAGCTTACTCCCCTCAGGGGCGGTCGGAAACACCATATATTTT
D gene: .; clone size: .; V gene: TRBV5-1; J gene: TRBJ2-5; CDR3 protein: CASSFQGPQETQYF; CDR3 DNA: TGCGCCAGCAGCTTTCAGGGGCCTCAAGAGACCCAGTACTTC
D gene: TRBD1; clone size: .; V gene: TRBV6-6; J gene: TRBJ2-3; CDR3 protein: CASSDRVADTQYF; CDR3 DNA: TGTGCCAGCAGTGACAGGGTGGCTGATACGCAGTATTTT
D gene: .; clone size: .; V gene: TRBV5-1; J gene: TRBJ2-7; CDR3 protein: CASSRHGLTYEQYF; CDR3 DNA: TGCGCCAGCAGCCGCCACGGACTAACCTACGAGCAGTACTTC
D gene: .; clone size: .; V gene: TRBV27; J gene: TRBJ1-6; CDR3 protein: CASSLTRGSSYNSPLHF; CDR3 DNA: TGTGCCAGCAGTTTAACCAGGGGTAGCTCCTATAATTCACCCCTCCACTTT
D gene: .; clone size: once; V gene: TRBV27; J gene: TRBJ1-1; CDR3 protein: CASSPRPSGTEAFF; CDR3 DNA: TGTGCCAGCAGCCCCCGGCCAAGCGGGACTGAAGCTTTCTTT
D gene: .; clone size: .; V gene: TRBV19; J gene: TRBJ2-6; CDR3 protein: CASLPISGANVLTF; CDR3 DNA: TGTGCCAGCCTACCGATCTCTGGGGCCAACGTCCTGACTTTC
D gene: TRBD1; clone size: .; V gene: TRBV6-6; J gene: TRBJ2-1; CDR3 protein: CASSISPGTGYNEQFF; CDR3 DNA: TGTGCCAGCAGTATCTCACCCGGGACAGGATACAATGAGCAGTTCTTC
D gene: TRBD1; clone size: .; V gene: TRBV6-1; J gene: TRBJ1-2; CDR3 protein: CASRWTGRPYGYTF; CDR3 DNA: TGTGCCAGCCGATGGACAGGGCGCCCCTATGGCTACACCTTC
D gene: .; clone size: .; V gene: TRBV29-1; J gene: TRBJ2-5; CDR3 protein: CSVVVTLGRRNRPQETQYF; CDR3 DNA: TGCAGCGTTGTCGTAACGTTGGGCCGCCGAAACCGTCCCCAAGAGACCCAGTACTTC
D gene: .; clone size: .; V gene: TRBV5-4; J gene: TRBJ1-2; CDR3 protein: CASSFKVGSNYGYTF; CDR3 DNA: TGTGCCAGCAGCTTTAAGGTGGGCTCTAACTATGGCTACACCTTC
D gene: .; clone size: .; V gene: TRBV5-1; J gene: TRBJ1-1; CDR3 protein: CASSRETEAFF; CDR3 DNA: TGCGCCAGCAGTCGAGAAACTGAAGCTTTCTTT
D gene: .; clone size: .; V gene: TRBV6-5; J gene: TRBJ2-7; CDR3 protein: CASSYRAGATSYEQYF; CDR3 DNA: TGTGCCAGCAGTTACCGGGCAGGGGCCACCTCCTACGAGCAGTACTTC
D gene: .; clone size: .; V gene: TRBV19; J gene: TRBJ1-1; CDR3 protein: CASSRSLDTEAFF; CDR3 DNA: TGTGCCAGTAGTCGGTCTTTAGACACTGAAGCTTTCTTT
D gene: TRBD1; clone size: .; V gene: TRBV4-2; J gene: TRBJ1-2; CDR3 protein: CASSQGQAGYGYTF; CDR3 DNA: TGTGCCAGCAGCCAGGGACAGGCAGGGTATGGCTACACCTTC
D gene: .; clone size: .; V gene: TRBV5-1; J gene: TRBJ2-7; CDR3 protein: CASSLGGELYEQYF; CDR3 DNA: TGCGCCAGCAGCTTGGGGGGGGAACTATACGAGCAGTACTTC
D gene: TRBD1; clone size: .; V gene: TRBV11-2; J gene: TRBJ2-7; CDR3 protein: CASTPGAPGGSREQYF; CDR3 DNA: TGTGCCAGCACCCCTGGGGCACCAGGGGGTTCGAGGGAGCAGTACTTC
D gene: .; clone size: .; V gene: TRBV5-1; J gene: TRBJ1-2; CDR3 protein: CASSLDGGTYGYTF; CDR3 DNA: TGCGCCAGCAGCTTGGACGGGGGTACCTATGGCTACACCTTC
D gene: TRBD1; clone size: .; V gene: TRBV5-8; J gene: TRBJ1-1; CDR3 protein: CASSRTGQNTEAFF; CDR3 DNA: TGTGCCAGCAGTCGGACAGGGCAGAACACTGAAGCTTTCTTT
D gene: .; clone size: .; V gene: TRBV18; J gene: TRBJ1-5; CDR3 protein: CASSPGASRGQPQHF; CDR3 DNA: TGTGCCAGCTCACCGGGGGCCTCTCGGGGTCAGCCCCAGCATTTT
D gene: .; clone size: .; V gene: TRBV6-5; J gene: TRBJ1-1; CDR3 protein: CASRPSGGVEAFF; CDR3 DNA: TGTGCCAGCAGGCCGAGTGGGGGGGTTGAAGCTTTCTTT
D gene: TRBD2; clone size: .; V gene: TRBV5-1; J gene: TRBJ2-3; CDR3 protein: CASSLNPNLAGGTDTQYF; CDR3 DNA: TGCGCCAGCAGCTTGAACCCCAATCTAGCGGGGGGCACAGATACGCAGTATTTT
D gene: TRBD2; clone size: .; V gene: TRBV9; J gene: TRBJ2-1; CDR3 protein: CASSVVGTSSNEQFF; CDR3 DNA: TGTGCCAGCAGCGTAGTGGGGACTAGTTCGAATGAGCAGTTCTTC
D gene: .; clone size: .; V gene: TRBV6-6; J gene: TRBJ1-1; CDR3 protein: CASSSLSLTNTEAFF; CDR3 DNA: TGTGCCAGCAGTTCTCTATCCCTTACGAACACTGAAGCTTTCTTT
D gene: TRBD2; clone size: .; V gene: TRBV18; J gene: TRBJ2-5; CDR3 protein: CASSPRLAETQYF; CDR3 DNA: TGTGCCAGCTCACCCCGACTAGCGGAGACCCAGTACTTC
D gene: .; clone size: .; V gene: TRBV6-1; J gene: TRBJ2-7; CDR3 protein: CASSRYEQYF; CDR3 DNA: TGTGCCAGCAGTCGCTACGAGCAGTACTTC
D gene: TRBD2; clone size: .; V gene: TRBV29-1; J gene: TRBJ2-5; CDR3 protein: CSVLASGGSGETQYF; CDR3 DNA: TGCAGCGTTTTGGCTAGCGGGGGTTCGGGGGAGACCCAGTACTTC
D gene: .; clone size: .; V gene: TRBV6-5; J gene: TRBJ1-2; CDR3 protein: CASSYSSGGSGYGYTF; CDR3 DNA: TGTGCCAGCAGTTACTCTAGCGGGGGGAGTGGCTATGGCTACACCTTC
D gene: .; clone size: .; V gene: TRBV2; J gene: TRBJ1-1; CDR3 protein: CASLVDLGEAFF; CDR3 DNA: TGTGCCAGTCTTGTGGACTTAGGTGAAGCTTTCTTT
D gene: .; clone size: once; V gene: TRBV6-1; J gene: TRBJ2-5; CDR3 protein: CASGAGPWETQYF; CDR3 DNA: TGTGCCAGCGGGGCCGGGCCATGGGAGACCCAGTACTTC
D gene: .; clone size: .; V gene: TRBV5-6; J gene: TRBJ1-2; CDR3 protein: CASSLRGGRGYTF; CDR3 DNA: TGTGCCAGCAGCTTGAGGGGGGGGCGCGGCTACACCTTC
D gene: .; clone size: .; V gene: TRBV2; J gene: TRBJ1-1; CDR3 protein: CASMGDGLNTEAFF; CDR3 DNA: TGTGCCAGCATGGGCGATGGATTGAACACTGAAGCTTTCTTT
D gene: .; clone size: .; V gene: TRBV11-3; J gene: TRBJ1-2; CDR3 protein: CASSLPFAGGYGYTF; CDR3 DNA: TGTGCCAGCAGCTTACCTTTTGCGGGGGGCTATGGCTACACCTTC
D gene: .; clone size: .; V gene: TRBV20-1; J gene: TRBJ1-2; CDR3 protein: CSARSGVGYTF; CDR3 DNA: TGCAGTGCTAGGTCGGGGGTCGGCTACACCTTC